A selection of T cell receptor beta chains follows, all from one sample in a study of blood T cell repertoires in COVID-19. The data were produced by immunoSEQ multiplex PCR, yet TCRdb's version contains in-frame clones alone and is incomplete. Of over 150,000 clones in the sample, roughly 84% were seen once. The sequenced material came from peripheral blood. The source is a man between 40 and 49 years old with acute or convalescent COVID-19. CDR3s include the opening cysteine and the closing phenylalanine or tryptophan. Some rows have no size entry. The others give once, few or many, or a class for an expanded clone.

J gene: TRBJ1-2
clone size: .
CDR3 length: 15
V gene: TRBV18
CDR3 protein: CASSPTTGLLYGYTF

J gene: TRBJ1-1
clone size: .
CDR3 length: 14
V gene: TRBV9
CDR3 protein: CASSRGGFGTEAFF

J gene: TRBJ2-3
clone size: .
CDR3 length: 14
V gene: TRBV7-9
CDR3 protein: CASSPYGGSDTQYF

J gene: TRBJ1-5
clone size: .
CDR3 length: 15
V gene: TRBV5-8
CDR3 protein: CASSGRSYSNQPQHF

J gene: TRBJ1-1
clone size: .
CDR3 length: 15
V gene: TRBV4-2
CDR3 protein: CASSHGTALNTEAFF

J gene: TRBJ2-7
clone size: .
CDR3 length: 12
V gene: TRBV12-3/TRBV12-4
CDR3 protein: CASSLQIYEQYF

J gene: TRBJ1-5
clone size: .
CDR3 length: 13
V gene: TRBV6-4
CDR3 protein: CASSDSEGQPQHF

J gene: TRBJ2-2
clone size: .
CDR3 length: 14
V gene: TRBV5-1
CDR3 protein: CASRSDTNTGELFF

J gene: TRBJ1-1
clone size: .
CDR3 length: 14
V gene: TRBV5-5
CDR3 protein: CASSRPRQNTEAFF

J gene: TRBJ2-2
clone size: .
CDR3 length: 14
V gene: TRBV5-1
CDR3 protein: CASSPRQGSGELFF

J gene: TRBJ1-2
clone size: .
CDR3 length: 14
V gene: TRBV7-3
CDR3 protein: CASGPRQGGYGYTF

J gene: TRBJ1-3
clone size: .
CDR3 length: 14
V gene: TRBV7-6
CDR3 protein: CASSSRGSGNTIYF

J gene: TRBJ1-5
clone size: .
CDR3 length: 17
V gene: TRBV3-1/TRBV3-2
CDR3 protein: CASSQKGTHLSNQPQHF

J gene: TRBJ1-2
clone size: .
CDR3 length: 14
V gene: TRBV2
CDR3 protein: CASLSSGKAHGYTF

J gene: TRBJ2-4
clone size: .
CDR3 length: 14
V gene: TRBV25-1
CDR3 protein: CASRGTVPKNIQYF

J gene: TRBJ1-1
clone size: .
CDR3 length: 14
V gene: TRBV19
CDR3 protein: CASRTVSDATEAFF

J gene: TRBJ1-6
clone size: few
CDR3 length: 14
V gene: TRBV6-5
CDR3 protein: CASTKLQGNSPLHF

J gene: TRBJ1-1
clone size: .
CDR3 length: 11
V gene: TRBV5-4
CDR3 protein: CASSQNTEAFF

J gene: TRBJ2-7
clone size: few
CDR3 length: 20
V gene: TRBV6-2/TRBV6-3
CDR3 protein: CASSYSLGTSDIRSSYEQYF

J gene: TRBJ2-5
clone size: .
CDR3 length: 15
V gene: TRBV6-5
CDR3 protein: CASRPGQAQQETQYF

J gene: TRBJ1-6
clone size: .
CDR3 length: 14
V gene: TRBV11-1
CDR3 protein: CASSLLTAMSPLHF

J gene: TRBJ1-6
clone size: .
CDR3 length: 14
V gene: TRBV5-6
CDR3 protein: CASSPGRGNSPLHF

J gene: TRBJ1-2
clone size: .
CDR3 length: 11
V gene: TRBV12-3/TRBV12-4
CDR3 protein: CACRGTNGYTF

J gene: TRBJ1-2
clone size: .
CDR3 length: 15
V gene: TRBV9
CDR3 protein: CASSVGRRKGDGYTF

J gene: TRBJ2-7
clone size: .
CDR3 length: 17
V gene: TRBV15
CDR3 protein: CATSRDASGGFSYEQYF

J gene: TRBJ1-4
clone size: .
CDR3 length: 15
V gene: TRBV27
CDR3 protein: CASSLGGTATQKLFF

J gene: TRBJ2-7
clone size: .
CDR3 length: 14
V gene: TRBV5-5
CDR3 protein: CASSAEGLIYEQYF

J gene: TRBJ1-1
clone size: .
CDR3 length: 14
V gene: TRBV6-2/TRBV6-3
CDR3 protein: CASSYGQGVTEAFF

J gene: TRBJ1-1
clone size: .
CDR3 length: 14
V gene: TRBV18
CDR3 protein: CASSLLDRDTEAFF

J gene: TRBJ2-7
clone size: .
CDR3 length: 15
V gene: TRBV29-1
CDR3 protein: CSVTGQGGRAGEQYF

J gene: TRBJ2-1
clone size: .
CDR3 length: 14
V gene: TRBV10-3
CDR3 protein: CAISEGQAGNEQFF

J gene: TRBJ1-6
clone size: .
CDR3 length: 15
V gene: TRBV6-4
CDR3 protein: CASSPNGGSNSPLHF

J gene: TRBJ2-3
clone size: .
CDR3 length: 16
V gene: TRBV7-2
CDR3 protein: CASSSRTSGGPRTQYF

J gene: TRBJ2-2
clone size: .
CDR3 length: 15
V gene: TRBV11-2
CDR3 protein: CASTAGQKNTGELFF

J gene: TRBJ1-2
clone size: .
CDR3 length: 14
V gene: TRBV2
CDR3 protein: CASRITGGNYGYTF

J gene: TRBJ2-3
clone size: .
CDR3 length: 16
V gene: TRBV7-9
CDR3 protein: CASSLDAGGGTDTQYF

J gene: TRBJ2-3
clone size: .
CDR3 length: 16
V gene: TRBV6-2/TRBV6-3
CDR3 protein: CASSYILAGAQDTQYF

J gene: TRBJ1-2
clone size: .
CDR3 length: 14
V gene: TRBV18
CDR3 protein: CASSAGRINYGYTF

J gene: TRBJ2-2
clone size: .
CDR3 length: 14
V gene: TRBV4-3
CDR3 protein: CASSLQTYTGELFF

J gene: TRBJ2-7
clone size: .
CDR3 length: 16
V gene: TRBV7-9
CDR3 protein: CASSLAGGGSYYEQYF

J gene: TRBJ2-5
clone size: once
CDR3 length: 14
V gene: TRBV6-5
CDR3 protein: CASSLQGRQETQYF

J gene: TRBJ2-7
clone size: .
CDR3 length: 15
V gene: TRBV27
CDR3 protein: CASSRARTGADEQYF